This T cell receptor (beta chain) was sequenced during a study of cytomegalovirus exposure and HLA in healthy donors (dated by TCRdb to the late 2010s). Notes on the research overall: An earlier analysis of roughly 500 of the donors reported 250 to 300 Gb of sequence data and more than 90 million unique TCR beta sequences from 190 million or so T cells. Of the 350 to 450 genotyped donors, less than 90% were placed in the genetic ancestry cluster associated with self-reported Caucasian donors. An early release covering roughly 600 HLA-typed donors comprised roughly 300 gigabases of sequencing data and roughly 86 million unique TCR sequences. The number of donors typed differed by locus, with roughly 620-630 for A, B, C, DRB1 and DQB1, around 560 for DQA1, over 600 for DPA1, and 400 to 490 for DPB1. Alongside the repertoire data, information on donor age, sex, ethnicity and CMV serostatus was compiled. HLA typing included class I and class II loci at four-digit resolution. The later analysis used no new phenotypic data to find candidate immune exposures, relying instead on TCR beta sequences and their occurrence across donors. The study combined high-throughput TCR immunosequencing, statistical association of individual TCRs with disease status, and machine learning to predict cytomegalovirus infection status. Across some 400 genotyped donors of the cohort, an average of about 250,000 unique TCR beta nucleotide sequences per donor were sequenced, and roughly 20% of those sequences were non-productive. A later genetic analysis took genome-wide SNP genotypes for about 65% of the roughly 670 donors and used that subset as a discovery cohort. In an earlier analysis of 550 to 700 of the donors, high-throughput TCR beta sequencing was used to judge whether each TCR beta V gene segment behaved as functional or pseudogenic. To study patterns of TCR occurrence, a later analysis re-analyzed previously published TCR beta repertoires from around 670 donors and added high-resolution HLA genotyping. The study aimed to test whether cataloging public T cell receptors could reveal signatures of past pathogen exposure. Roughly 5 DR-DQ haplotypes were handled as single units for association and clustering because linkage in the cohort was strong. In addition to the first cohort of 500 to 850 subjects, a separate validation cohort of 100 to 150 different subjects was used. Using immunosequencing, the study profiled T cell repertoires from around 670 subjects and related those repertoires to cytomegalovirus serostatus. Every repertoire in the discovery cohort had been generated on one and the same sequencing platform.

Points on this clone: There is no known antigen for this receptor. Base-call qualities are not available, and no considerably larger clone is one nucleotide away.

From cysteine to phenylalanine, the CDR3 is 15 amino acids long. Of the read, only the CDR3 DNA is kept; its 45 bases are in frame from base 1. V sheds 5 bases and J sheds 8 bases, leaving 19 bases between their ends. In the germline V gene (reference sequence), CDR1 corresponds to PRHDT and CDR2 to FYEKMQ. Beyond this particular receptor, the publication reports: The study listed 164 TCR beta chains as associated with cytomegalovirus. Immune exposure information for the cohort was limited to CMV serostatus. Specific HLA alleles were associated with some 15,000 TCR beta sequences at a false discovery rate of 0.05 in a later analysis. In a later analysis, the rate of TCR association differed among HLA loci, with DRB1 alleles having the most associated TCRs and HLA-C alleles having the fewest. Cytomegalovirus status was reported to be diagnosed by the classifier with high specificity and sensitivity in both the original and validation cohorts. A further reported finding was that TCR beta sequences accurately predicted the HLA-A and HLA-B alleles for most subjects in the first cohort. Three of the identified cytomegalovirus-associated TCR beta chains were confirmed in vitro to be specific for cytomegalovirus antigens. Linkage disequilibrium might explain the correlated functional status among segregating V segments, but an unknown experimental factor could not be ruled out. In an earlier analysis of about 550 of the donors, most TCR beta V segments were observed in productive rearrangements about 90% or about 30% of the time, broadly matching IMGT annotations. Most TCR sequences were observed very rarely across donors, whereas some public TCRs were present in many individuals. The cohort was sequenced for TCR beta chains only, and without alpha or paired-chain data the features that could be detected were limited. In a later analysis, HLA-associated TCR beta chains showed more clonal expansion and lower generation probabilities than non-associated chains that were equally common. Because the 87-base-pair reads could not distinguish some IMGT-functional V segments, including TRBV6-2 and TRBV6-3, those segments were excluded. According to a later genetic analysis, donors in an Asian-associated ancestry cluster had fewer N-insertions in productive TCRs than the approximately 650-donor mean. The sequencing pipeline was judged likely to have produced a cluster of highly shared sequence variants as a technical artifact. Because some donors lacked HLA typing at each locus, the association tests relied only on the typed subset. Presence/absence analyses assumed roughly uniform sequencing depth across donors, an assumption that may not hold. In a later analysis, several top co-occurrence clusters were reported to appear linked to parvovirus B19, influenza, CMV and Epstein-Barr virus. Strong co-occurrence of HLA alleles, especially DR and DQ, made assigning TCR associations to individual alleles difficult. In a later genetic analysis, a missense DCLRE1C variant was associated with V-gene and J-gene trimming of TCR beta chains, and the association was replicated in an independent cohort. It was suggested by the authors that the approach could potentially be generalized to other disease states and immunological phenotypes. In a later analysis, most CMV-associated TCR beta chains were found to appear HLA-restricted, with HLA associations seemingly driven largely by CMV exposure. Because counts were too low, about 15 rarely observed V segments, including chromosome 9 orphons, were left out of the earlier analysis of roughly 600 of the donors.

Receptors were amplified or captured by the immunoSEQ multiplex PCR assay. The multiplex PCR relied on a mix of 60 forward primers for TCR Vbeta segments and 13 reverse primers for TCR Jbeta segments. The CDR3 region of rearranged TCR beta genes was amplified from genomic DNA with a multiplex PCR assay. Amplified TCR beta libraries were sequenced as 87-base-pair reads on the Illumina HiSeq System. The study's processing was this. In a later analysis, tens of millions of unique TCR beta chains were counted across the 666 repertoires, and roughly 11 million of these chains were shared by at least two donors. Raw reads were error-corrected and collapsed into unique sequences with a nearest-neighbor algorithm that merged closely related sequences to remove PCR and sequencing errors. V, D and J gene segments were assigned by aligning CDR3 sequences to IMGT reference sequences. Each retained sequence needed at least a six-nucleotide match to both a V gene segment and a J gene segment. Rearrangements were classified as productive when the CDR3 lacked stop codons and remained in frame with V and J, and all other rearrangements were classified as non-productive. Following IMGT convention, CDR3 was defined as the stretch from the second conserved V-encoded cysteine to the conserved J-encoded phenylalanine. The earlier analysis of roughly 590 of the donors excluded any sequence lacking an unambiguous match to a single V gene segment. An earlier analysis of several hundred of the donors classified V segments as functional when productive rearrangements were above 56.7% and as segregating when the standard deviation between donors was above 5%. A statistical classification framework was built for diagnosing cytomegalovirus status from the catalog of TCR beta chain sequences. In a later analysis, V and J genes were assigned by comparing TCR nucleotide sequences against IMGT/GENE-DB human TR gene sequences. The TCRdist pipeline was used in a later analysis to assign CDR3 sequences and most-parsimonious VDJ recombination scenarios. In a later analysis, every TCR beta chain was defined by the combination of its CDR3 amino acid sequence and its V-gene family, and reads without a unique V-gene family were dropped. In a later analysis, fewer than 650 highly shared, low-generation-probability nucleotide sequences were removed to address suspected cross-contamination and a sequencing artifact. A later analysis calculated a clonal expansion index for each public chain from normalized within-repertoire ranks of inferred template counts. In a later analysis, generation probabilities were computed with a VDJ recombination model fitted to out-of-frame rearrangements, and the resulting probabilities were checked against IGoR. In a later analysis, TCR-TCR, TCR-HLA and TCR-CMV co-occurrence was scored with hypergeometric tests, and a repertoire-size bias correction was applied to TCR pairs. To estimate false discovery rates, a later analysis permuted the HLA or CMV assignments 20 times. In a later analysis, co-occurring TCRs were grouped with DBSCAN, and TCRdist sequence similarity was added when clustering was performed within HLA-allele-positive subsets. For co-occurrence clustering, repertoires with fewer than 30,000 or more than 120,000 public chains were excluded, along with roughly 5 repertoires with anomalous nucleotide sharing. Sourced from immuneACCESS, this table was stored by TCRdb with only in-frame sequences that have V and J called. A share of the clones is absent; for the studies checked, an unresolved V gene accounts for under half, and the remainder has no known explanation. For V, J and clone size, that table is used; D and trimming come from the DNA. Here the sample has 250,000 or so clones; about 93% occur a single time. The top ten hold around 1.7% of the sample.

The cohort was made up of roughly 670 healthy bone marrow donors. Cohort members were all nominally healthy when sampled, although unrecorded immune exposures were likely present. The donor was CMV seronegative and belonged to the group of 380 or so seronegative cohort members. Each donor provided a peripheral blood sample, and peripheral blood mononuclear cells were used for TCR beta sequencing. Genomic DNA extraction from the blood cell samples was performed with the Qiagen DNeasy Blood Extraction Kit. The chain uses TRBV13 and TRBJ2-1; no D gene is confidently identified. The sequencing input was PBMCs. The clonotype originates from a girl aged 2-10 years in good health and CMV-seronegative. CDR3 loop: CASSPDSIPPDEQFF. Here is the DNA: TGTGCCAGCAGCCCCGATTCTATCCCCCCCGATGAGCAGTTCTTC.